The next 27 T cell receptor beta chains were all read from a single sample in a study of shared clonotypes between healthy human individuals. As defined, naive CD8 cells were CD45RO-negative and positively selected for CCR7, with terminally differentiated effector memory CD45RA+ cells excluded. Repertoires were generated with immunoSEQ multiplex PCR, while TCRdb's copy carries only in-frame clones and drops some. This sample has millions of clones, with approximately 94% found just once. Sequenced material: naive CD8+ T cells sorted from blood. The receptors derive from a man aged 18 to 30 in good health.

The CDR3 sequence is CASSVDNPGLAAQETQYF. The CDR3 DNA follows: TGTGCCAGCAGCGTTGACAACCCGGGACTAGCGGCACAAGAGACCCAGTACTTC. This chain links TRBV6-4 with TRBJ2-5, with TRBD2 matching over 11 bases. Germline V CDR1 and CDR2: MRHNA, SNTAGT. This CDR3 has 18 residues. V lost 6 bases to trimming and J lost 2 bases; unmatched junction nucleotides: 14.

This chain links TRBV9 with TRBJ2-2, with D perhaps assigned TRBD1 or TRBD2 (5 bases each). With 0 bases removed from V and 5 bases from J, the gap between germline ends came to 14 bases. The CDR3 spans 16 residues. Germline values: CDR1 SGDLS, CDR2 YYNGEE. The CDR3 nucleotides read TGTGCCAGCAGCGTAGCAGGGTTGAGCGGTACCGGGGAGCTGTTTTTT. Translation: CASSVAGLSGTGELFF.

The gene calls are TRBV14 and TRBJ1-1; no clear D gene. V lost 0 bases to trimming and J lost 3 bases, with 14 bases between them. Germline V gene data show CDR1 as SGHDN and CDR2 as FVKESK. The CDR3 consists of 16 residues. CDR3 in amino acids: CASSQEERQTYTEAFF. The CDR3 region has the DNA TGTGCCAGCAGCCAAGAAGAGCGCCAGACCTACACTGAAGCTTTCTTT.

The chain recombines TRBV4-1 with TRBJ2-5; 8 nucleotides match TRBD1. The V and J ends lost 2 bases and 2 bases, in that order; junction bases with no gene match: 7. The germline V gene encodes CDR1 MGHRA and CDR2 YSYEKL. The CDR3 sequence is 16 residues long. The CDR3: CASSQRQGAGQETQYF. The CDR3 DNA is TGCGCCAGCAGCCAACGTCAGGGGGCCGGACAAGAGACCCAGTACTTC.

This clone turned up a few times. CDR3 in amino acids: CASNQDRVDEQYF. The CDR3 DNA follows: TGTGCCAGCAACCAGGACAGGGTCGACGAGCAGTACTTC. This sequence joins TRBV2 and TRBJ2-7, with TRBD1 identical over 8 bases. This CDR3 is built from 13 residues. The V gene's germline CDR1 is SNHLY and CDR2 FYNNEI. Trimming cost V 7 bases and J 5 bases; bases outside gene matches: 7.

The chain employs TRBV6-1 and TRBJ2-5; D is possibly TRBD1 (6 bases). The V end was cut by 2 bases, the J end by 4 bases, with 17 bases between. The germline CDR1 and CDR2 sequences are MNHNS and SASEGT. The length of the CDR3 is 16 residues. The CDR3 coding sequence is TGTGCCAGCAGTGAAAGACAAGCTTCCAGGGGAGAGACCCAGTACTTC. Translating gives CASSERQASRGETQYF.

The chain couples TRBV6-1 to TRBJ1-4; TRBD1 matches at 8 bases. Germline CDR1 reads MNHNS; CDR2 reads SASEGT. V was clipped by 10 bases and J by 8 bases; unmatched bases: 9. This CDR3 comprises 13 residues. CDR3 protein: CATRQGLMEKLFF. DNA of the CDR3: TGTGCCACCCGACAGGGGTTAATGGAAAAACTGTTTTTT.

This chain joins TRBV5-1 and TRBJ2-7, with D possibly matching TRBD1 (6 bases). Germline V gene data show CDR1 as SGHRS and CDR2 as YFSETQ. The CDR3 contains 15 residues. Trimming removed 0 bases from V and 2 bases from J, with 12 bases in between. The CDR3 reads CASSLVWDTAYEQYF. For the CDR3, the DNA is TGCGCCAGCAGCTTGGTCTGGGACACCGCCTACGAGCAGTACTTC.

The J gene is TRBJ1-1, the V gene TRBV7-9; tentative D call: TRBD1 (6 bases). The CDR3 length is 15 residues. Germline lookup yields CDR1 SEHNR and CDR2 FQNEAQ (reference sequence). The germline V and J ends were trimmed by 5 bases and 4 bases, with 17 bases remaining between them. The chain's CDR3 is CASSPPGASGTEAFF. The CDR3 DNA is TGTGCCAGCAGCCCGCCAGGGGCCTCGGGCACTGAAGCTTTCTTT.

Concerning this clone: This sample includes further DNA sequences coding for the same CDR3. This chain connects TRBV9 to TRBJ2-1; D uncertain. Trimming took off 0 bases at V and 7 bases at J, with 5 bases between the two ends. The CDR3 has 12 amino acids. CDR1 is SGDLS, CDR2 YYNGEE, per germline. This chain's CDR3 is CASSVGENEQFF. The CDR3 nucleotides are TGTGCCAGCAGCGTAGGCGAGAATGAGCAGTTCTTC. Supplemented by reference TRBV9 and TRBJ2-1, the full variable domain reads DSGVTQTPKHLITATGQRVTLRCSPRSGDLSVYWYQQSLDQGLQFLIQYYNGEERAKGNILERFSAQQFPDLHSELNLSSLELGDSALYFCASSVGENEQFFGPGTRLTVL.

This chain connects TRBV11-2 to TRBJ2-1; perhaps TRBD2 as D (6 bases). V shed 3 bases and J shed 11 bases, with 11 bases lying between them. CDR1 and CDR2 from the germline V gene are SGHAT and FQNNGV. CDR3 length: 12 residues. CDR3 DNA sequence: TGTGCCAGCAGCTTTACCGGGGGTCAGCAGTTCTTC. Its translation is CASSFTGGQQFF. Looking up the rest from reference TRBV11-2 and TRBJ2-1 gives the full variable domain: EAGVAQSPRYKIIEKRQSVAFWCNPISGHATLYWYQQILGQGPKLLIQFQNNGVVDDSQLPKDRFSAERLKGVDSTLKIQPAKLEDSAVYLCASSFTGGQQFFGPGTRLTVL.

The chain links TRBV7-8 to TRBJ2-7; D is unclear. CDR1 and CDR2 from the germline V gene are SGHVS and FQNEAQ. The CDR3 sequence is 14 residues long. Deletions cut 5 bases from V and 2 bases from J, with 13 bases between. DNA of the CDR3: TGTGCCAGCAGCCCTCACAGTTCACCCTACGAGCAGTACTTC. Translating it yields CASSPHSSPYEQYF.

The genes are TRBV6-6 and TRBJ2-5; 7 bases agree with TRBD1. The CDR3 is 14 amino acids. Germline CDR1 and CDR2: MNHNY and SVGAGI (reference sequence). V was pared by 6 bases and J by 5 bases, with 9 bases of the junction left unmatched. CDR3 amino acids: CASRPELRGETQYF. CDR3 sequence (DNA): TGTGCCAGCAGGCCGGAGCTCAGGGGGGAGACCCAGTACTTC.

This clone has more than one count but fewer than ten. The chain joins TRBV11-2 to TRBJ1-5; D is perhaps TRBD1 (5 bases). Germline V gene lookup returns CDR1 SGHAT and CDR2 FQNNGV. Deletions cut 6 bases from V and 5 bases from J, with 11 bases between. This CDR3 has 13 residues. The CDR3 region is CASSKGAHQPQHF. CDR3 in DNA: TGTGCCAGCAGTAAAGGGGCCCATCAGCCCCAGCATTTT.

The chain is built from TRBV6-5 and TRBJ2-1; D gene uncertain. The germline V gene has CDR1 MNHEY and CDR2 SVGAGI. The germline V and J ends were trimmed by 5 bases and 8 bases, with 16 bases remaining between them. The length of the CDR3 is 14 residues. CDR3 residues: CASSHPEAWDEQFF. Written as DNA, the CDR3 is TGTGCCAGCAGTCACCCCGAGGCATGGGATGAGCAGTTCTTC.

The V gene is TRBV6-1, the J gene TRBJ1-5; 8 bases are shared with TRBD1. This CDR3 is 15 amino acids long. CDR1 is MNHNS, CDR2 SASEGT, per germline. J lost 6 bases, V lost 5 bases, and 9 bases had no gene match. The DNA for the CDR3 is TGTGCCAGCAGTCCCTCCGACAGGGGAACTCAGCCCCAGCATTTT. This translates into CASSPSDRGTQPQHF.

This clone was seen only once. V gene TRBV27 combines with J gene TRBJ2-3; TRBD1 agrees at 7 bases. V shed 5 bases and J 0 bases; nucleotides not matched to a gene: 11. The CDR3 has 17 amino acids. Germline assignment: CDR1 MNHEY and CDR2 SMNVEV (reference sequence). The CDR3 coding sequence is TGTGCCAGCAGTCCCTCACCAGGGGGTCCTAGCACAGATACGCAGTATTTT. Protein sequence: CASSPSPGGPSTDTQYF.

The J gene is TRBJ2-5, the V gene TRBV9; D is uncertain. Germline loops: CDR1 SGDLS, CDR2 YYNGEE. The CDR3 spans 14 residues. With 0 bases removed from V and 0 bases from J, the gap between germline ends came to 6 bases. Written as DNA, the CDR3 is TGTGCCAGCAGCGTAGAAGTAGACCAAGAGACCCAGTACTTC. Protein sequence: CASSVEVDQETQYF.

The rearrangement joins TRBV28 to TRBJ2-5, with 7 bases fitting TRBD1. Trimming at V came to 6 bases and at J to 1 base, leaving 5 bases not matched to a gene. CDR1 is MDHEN, CDR2 SYDVKM, per germline. The CDR3 consists of 14 residues. The CDR3 DNA is TGTGCCAGCAGGAGGGGACAGATCCAAGAGACCCAGTACTTC. Protein sequence: CASRRGQIQETQYF.

This sequence joins TRBV11-2 and TRBJ2-3; TRBD2 aligns across 9 bases. The CDR3 contains 17 residues. V shed 0 bases and J 5 bases; nucleotides not matched to a gene: 9. The V gene's germline CDR1 is SGHAT and CDR2 FQNNGV. The CDR3 protein is CASSLDVAGGPKDTQYF. DNA of the CDR3: TGTGCCAGCAGCTTAGATGTGGCGGGGGGGCCAAAAGATACGCAGTATTTT. The full variable domain, its missing parts supplied by reference TRBV11-2 and TRBJ2-3, is EAGVAQSPRYKIIEKRQSVAFWCNPISGHATLYWYQQILGQGPKLLIQFQNNGVVDDSQLPKDRFSAERLKGVDSTLKIQPAKLEDSAVYLCASSLDVAGGPKDTQYFGPGTRLTVL.

The count of this clone is one. The chain has TRBV7-9 and TRBJ2-5, with TRBD1 matching 8 bases. The germline V gene encodes CDR1 SEHNR and CDR2 FQNEAQ (reference sequence). This CDR3 contains 18 residues. Trimming cost V 5 bases and J 1 base; bases outside gene matches: 15. The CDR3 nucleotides read TGTGCCAGCAGCCCCGCGGGGCTGACAGGGGCCACCCAAGAGACCCAGTACTTC. It encodes CASSPAGLTGATQETQYF.

The chain uses TRBV19 and TRBJ1-5; D not certain. This CDR3 region has 15 residues. V lost 8 bases, J lost 4 bases, and 18 bases lay in between. Germline assignment: CDR1 LNHDA and CDR2 SQIVND (reference sequence). CDR3 in amino acids: CASLEMFSGNQPQHF. In DNA, the CDR3 is TGTGCCAGTCTCGAGATGTTCTCCGGGAATCAGCCCCAGCATTTT.

The V gene is TRBV4-3, the J gene TRBJ2-7; TRBD1 agrees at 7 bases. The CDR3 has 14 amino acids. V dropped 3 bases and J dropped 3; count of bases not matched to a gene: 5. Looked up from germline, CDR1 is LGHNA and CDR2 is YSLEER. CDR3 protein: CASSQNRGFYEQYF. The CDR3 DNA follows: TGCGCCAGCAGCCAGAACAGGGGTTTCTACGAGCAGTACTTC.

The chain couples TRBV30 to TRBJ2-5; 10 positions agree with TRBD1. V shed 7 bases and J 9 bases; nucleotides not matched to a gene: 11. Germline CDR1 reads GTSNPN; CDR2 reads SVGIG (reference sequence). The CDR3 has 13 amino acids. CDR3 region: CASEGTGVLSQYF. Written as DNA, the CDR3 is TGTGCCTCGGAGGGGACAGGGGTCTTGTCCCAGTACTTC.

This rearrangement joins TRBV29-1 to TRBJ2-7; 12 bases are a match to TRBD2. Losses at the gene ends were 4 bases for V and 5 bases for J; bases not matched to a gene: 15. CDR1 SQVTM and CDR2 ANQGSEA come from the germline V gene. This CDR3 is built from 17 residues. This CDR3 is CSVGGGIGLAGLDEQYF. CDR3 nucleotide sequence: TGCAGCGTTGGTGGGGGTATCGGACTAGCGGGGTTGGACGAGCAGTACTTC.

The rearrangement uses TRBV4-3 and TRBJ2-3, with 10 bases fitting TRBD2. The CDR3 is 18 amino acids. The V gene's germline CDR1 is LGHNA and CDR2 YSLEER. V was pared by 0 bases and J by 6 bases, with 12 bases of the junction left unmatched. This CDR3 reads CASSQDLGASGSGDTQYF. The CDR3 DNA is TGCGCCAGCAGCCAAGATCTAGGGGCTAGCGGGAGCGGGGATACGCAGTATTTT.

This clone came up once. The chain has TRBV7-6 and TRBJ1-2; D might be TRBD1 (6 bases). CDR1 is SGHVS and CDR2 is FNYEAQ in the germline V gene. V lost 6 bases and J 6 bases, leaving 17 bases between the germline ends. The CDR3 has 14 amino acids. CDR3 DNA sequence: TGTGCCAGCAGTAGCGGGGGCAGGGGAGATGGCTACACCTTC. This gives the protein CASSSGGRGDGYTF.